This T cell receptor (beta chain) was recorded in a study of Tregs in tolerant kidney transplant recipients. Germline assignment: CDR1 PRHDT and CDR2 FYEKMQ (reference sequence). V lost 2 bases and J 7 bases, leaving 6 bases between the germline ends. This CDR3 spans 11 amino acids. Study observations and caveats: No direct test of biological reproducibility was done here.

Unstimulated Tregs (CD4+CD25+CD127-) and CD4+CD25- non-Tregs were sorted from PBMCs. A remark on this clone: Its antigen is currently unknown.

Profiled with immunoSEQ multiplex PCR; TCRdb holds only in-frame clones, not every one. The profile shows tens of thousands of clones, about 90% of them singletons. The sequenced material came from Tregs from blood. The receptor's source is a human donor in good health. This rearrangement joins TRBV13 to TRBJ2-7; D unclear. CDR3 nucleotide sequence: TGTGCCAGCAGCTTATCTGGAGAGCAGTACTTC. Amino acids: CASSLSGEQYF.